Here is one T cell receptor beta chain with its context. The data belong to a study of technical replicates of blood from a few donors. Method: immunoSEQ multiplex PCR; TCRdb's copy keeps in-frame clones and lacks some. In the table there are about 73,000 clones, 93% of which are singletons. In germline, CDR1 is LGHNA, CDR2 YNFKEQ. This CDR3 contains 13 residues. The V and J ends lost 1 base and 1 base respectively, with 4 bases between them. The TCR sequence derives from a human donor in good health. This chain uses TRBV4-2 with TRBJ1-1; no clear D gene. The sequenced material came from T cells isolated from PBMCs. The CDR3 loop is CASSQGGNTEAFF. The CDR3 region has the DNA TGTGCCAGCAGCCAAGGAGGGAACACTGAAGCTTTCTTT.